One sample yielded the 32 T cell receptor beta chains listed below, sequenced in a study of CD8+ T cells in alopecia areata. Sequencing used cDNA as its template, made by extracting RNA and reverse transcribing it. Libraries were prepared by immunoSEQ multiplex PCR; TCRdb keeps only in-frame clonotypes and omits some of them. The sample contains some 240,000 clones, less than 75% of which appear only once. Indicated treatment: oral pan-JAK inhibitor, 5-10 mg twice daily. The source material was CD4+ T cells sorted from blood, sampled at week 4, from a patient treated with tofacitinib. These TCRs come from a human donor with alopecia areata.

The chain links TRBV2 to TRBJ2-3, with TRBD1 matching over 10 bases. This CDR3 contains 15 residues. From germline, CDR1 is SNHLY and CDR2 FYNNEI. V was pared by 8 bases and J by 3 bases, with 8 bases of the junction left unmatched. The CDR3 reads CASATGQGGTDTQYF. In DNA, the CDR3 is TGTGCCAGCGCGACAGGACAGGGGGGAACAGATACGCAGTATTTT.

V and J are TRBV29-1 and TRBJ1-2, with a weak D call TRBD1 (5 bases). CDR1 SQVTM and CDR2 ANQGSEA come from the germline V gene. Trimming removed 5 bases at V and 7 bases at J, with 20 bases between. The CDR3 sequence is 14 residues long. The CDR3 nucleotides read TGCAGCGTTCTTAACGGAGGCAGGGAATCTGGCTACACCTTC. Residues: CSVLNGGRESGYTF.

This chain uses TRBV12-2 with TRBJ2-1. TRBV12-2 is termed a pseudogene. This CDR3 is 17 amino acids long. The CDR3 DNA sequence: TGTGCAAGTCGCCATCACACACTTGCACAGGGGAGGGATGAGCAGTTCTTC. Protein sequence: CASRHHTLAQGRDEQFF.

This clone was seen only a few times. The chain recombines TRBV19 with TRBJ2-1; maybe TRBD2 (6 bases). V was shortened by 3 bases and J by 8 bases, with 8 bases between the two germline ends. The germline V gene encodes CDR1 LNHDA and CDR2 SQIVND (reference sequence). The CDR3 totals 12 residues. CDR3 nucleotides: TGTGCCAGTAGTATCGGAGGGGATGAGCAGTTCTTC. Translating it yields CASSIGGDEQFF.

This chain connects TRBV30 to TRBJ1-1; no clear D gene. Germline V CDR1 and CDR2: GTSNPN, SVGIG (reference sequence). V was pared by 0 bases and J by 0 bases, with 5 bases between. The CDR3 is 13 amino acids. The CDR3 DNA reads as TGTGCCTGGAGTGTGATGATGAACACTGAAGCTTTCTTT. Translated, it gives CAWSVMMNTEAFF.

The chain recombines TRBV4-3 with TRBJ2-4, with no clear D. V shed 0 bases and J shed 8 bases, with 14 bases lying between them. The CDR3 is 15 residues long. Germline V gene sequence: CDR1 LGHNA, CDR2 YSLEER. The CDR3 sequence is CASSQEARPEDIQYF. Here the CDR3 DNA reads TGCGCCAGCAGCCAAGAGGCTCGACCAGAGGACATTCAGTACTTC.

This chain links TRBV6-5 with TRBJ1-6; D unresolved. The germline V and J ends were trimmed by 4 bases and 5 bases, with 9 bases remaining between them. The germline V gene has CDR1 MNHEY and CDR2 SVGAGI. This CDR3 is built from 14 residues. Here the CDR3 DNA reads TGTGCCAGCAGTTCCCAGGAACATAATTCACCCCTCCACTTT. Translated: CASSSQEHNSPLHF.

This clone has a handful of counts. J is TRBJ1-4 and V is TRBV6-6, with TRBD1 identical over 11 bases. The V segment lost 2 bases and the J segment 7 bases; nucleotides outside the gene matches: 3. In germline, CDR1 is MNHNY, CDR2 SVGAGI (reference sequence). CDR3 length equals 15 residues. The CDR3 coding sequence is TGTGCCAGCAGTTACGGTGGGACAGGGGGTGAAAAACTGTTTTTT. Its translation: CASSYGGTGGEKLFF.

This chain links TRBV7-8 with TRBJ2-5; TRBD1 matches at 8 bases. This CDR3 region has 14 residues. V shed 6 bases, J shed 7 bases, and the junction held 10 bases outside the gene matches. In germline, CDR1 is SGHVS, CDR2 FQNEAQ. The CDR3 spells CASRPRTGRRTQYF. CDR3 DNA sequence: TGTGCCAGCAGACCTAGGACAGGGAGACGGACCCAGTACTTC. The full variable domain, rest sourced from reference TRBV7-8 and TRBJ2-5, is GAGVSQSPRYKVAKRGQDVALRCDPISGHVSLFWYQQALGQGPEFLTYFQNEAQLDKSGLPSDRFFAERPEGSVSTLKIQRTQQEDSAVYLCASRPRTGRRTQYFGPGTRLLVL.

The genes are TRBV11-2 and TRBJ2-7; 10 nucleotides line up with TRBD2. The CDR3 length is 17 residues. Trimming removed 1 base from V and 1 base from J; junction bases left unmatched: 7. Germline CDR1 is SGHAT and CDR2 is FQNNGV. The CDR3: CASSLVASGGQSYEQYF. CDR3 DNA: TGTGCCAGCAGCTTAGTGGCTAGCGGGGGTCAATCCTACGAGCAGTACTTC. Drawing the rest from reference TRBV11-2 and TRBJ2-7, the complete variable domain is EAGVAQSPRYKIIEKRQSVAFWCNPISGHATLYWYQQILGQGPKLLIQFQNNGVVDDSQLPKDRFSAERLKGVDSTLKIQPAKLEDSAVYLCASSLVASGGQSYEQYFGPGTRLTVT.

The chain is built from TRBV27 and TRBJ1-1; D uncertain. Between the trimmed V and J ends, which lost 7 bases and 9 bases, there was a span of 12 bases. Germline V gene lookup returns CDR1 MNHEY and CDR2 SMNVEV (reference sequence). CDR3 length equals 11 residues. The CDR3 reads CASIGFGQAFF. CDR3 DNA: TGTGCCAGCATAGGGTTTGGGCAAGCTTTCTTT.

The CDR3 spells CASRTLSTDTQYF. The CDR3 DNA reads TGTGCCAGCAGAACCCTTAGCACAGATACGCAGTATTTT. The chain links TRBV6-5 to TRBJ2-3; no definite D call. Trimming stripped 6 bases from V and 0 bases from J, with 7 bases between. The CDR3 loop spans 13 amino acids. The germline gives CDR1 MNHEY, CDR2 SVGAGI.

The table lists this clone with a few counts. This sequence joins TRBV25-1 and TRBJ2-1, with 9 bases matching TRBD1. There are 13 residues in the CDR3. V lost 6 bases, J lost 10 bases, and 7 bases stayed unmatched. Germline V gene sequence: CDR1 MGHDK, CDR2 SYGVNS. The DNA for the CDR3 is TGTGCCAGCAGGGGACAGGGTGGCGGAGAGCAGTTCTTC. Its translation: CASRGQGGGEQFF.

The chain is built from TRBV30 and TRBJ1-1; D perhaps matches TRBD1 (6 bases). The CDR3 runs 15 residues. V was shortened by 0 bases and J by 4 bases, with 15 bases between the two germline ends. Germline assignment: CDR1 GTSNPN and CDR2 SVGIG (reference sequence). The CDR3 DNA is TGTGCCTGGAGTGTAACAGGGAGCTTTGGCACTGAAGCTTTCTTT. This encodes CAWSVTGSFGTEAFF.

CDR3 coding DNA: TGTGCCAGCAGCTTAGTTTCAGCGTCAGATACGCAGTATTTT. Its protein is CASSLVSASDTQYF. This chain connects TRBV7-2 to TRBJ2-3, with unresolved D. Trimming removed 1 base from V and 4 bases from J, with 9 bases in between. Germline V gene data show CDR1 as SGHTA and CDR2 as FQGNSA. The CDR3 is 14 residues long.

The rearrangement links TRBV7-2 to TRBJ2-3; perhaps D is TRBD1 or TRBD2 (5 bases each). Germline loops: CDR1 SGHTA, CDR2 FQGNSA. The CDR3 is 14 residues long. The V and J ends lost 5 bases and 10 bases respectively, with 19 bases between them. CDR3 in DNA: TGTGCCAGCAGCCCCAGGGACCCGCAAGGCCCGCAGTATTTT. Its protein product is CASSPRDPQGPQYF.

This clone came up a few times. This rearrangement joins TRBV15 to TRBJ2-7; 10 bases are a match to TRBD1. Losses at the gene ends were 3 bases for V and 2 bases for J; bases not matched to a gene: 4. Germline values: CDR1 LNHNV, CDR2 YYDKDF (reference sequence). The CDR3 has 15 amino acids. In nucleotides, the CDR3 is TGTGCCACCAGCAGTGGGGACAGGGGTACCTACGAGCAGTACTTC. Amino acids: CATSSGDRGTYEQYF.

The chain carries TRBV30 and TRBJ2-3; D uncertain. The CDR3 sequence is 13 residues long. Germline values: CDR1 GTSNPN, CDR2 SVGIG (reference sequence). V gave up 5 bases and J gave up 2 bases, with 11 bases separating them. Here the CDR3 reads CAWSRWTTDTQYF. DNA of the CDR3: TGTGCCTGGTCACGGTGGACCACAGATACGCAGTATTTT.

This chain's CDR3 is CASSYSLAGGTYEQYF. CDR3 nucleotides: TGTGCCAGCAGTTACTCACTAGCGGGGGGAACCTACGAGCAGTACTTC. The rearrangement uses TRBV6-5 and TRBJ2-7, with TRBD2 matching over 12 bases. CDR1 is MNHEY and CDR2 is SVGAGI in the germline V gene. V dropped 0 bases and J dropped 2; count of bases not matched to a gene: 2. The CDR3 spans 16 residues.

This clone was detected a few times. The chain links TRBV29-1 to TRBJ2-5; 7 bases agree with TRBD1. CDR1 and CDR2 from the germline V gene are SQVTM and ANQGSEA. V shed 4 bases and J 5 bases; nucleotides not matched to a gene: 10. This CDR3 has 14 residues. Here the CDR3 reads CSVGMRQGKETQYF. The CDR3 DNA reads TGCAGCGTTGGAATGAGACAGGGAAAGGAGACCCAGTACTTC. Looking up the rest from reference TRBV29-1 and TRBJ2-5 gives the full variable domain: SAVISQKPSRDICQRGTSLTIQCQVDSQVTMMFWYRQQPGQSLTLIATANQGSEATYESGFVIDKFPISRPNLTFSTLTVSNMSPEDSSIYLCSVGMRQGKETQYFGPGTRLLVL.

The chain joins TRBV29-1 to TRBJ1-2; D is unclear. The germline V gene has CDR1 SQVTM and CDR2 ANQGSEA. V was clipped by 1 base and J by 1 base, with 10 bases between them. The CDR3 runs to 14 residues. The CDR3 sequence: CSVEGPGYNYGYTF. CDR3 DNA sequence: TGCAGCGTTGAAGGTCCAGGTTATAACTATGGCTACACCTTC.

This chain uses TRBV5-1 with TRBJ2-3, with 7 bases lining up with TRBD1. Germline loops: CDR1 SGHRS, CDR2 YFSETQ. The CDR3 is 15 residues long. V was clipped by 2 bases and J by 3 bases; unmatched bases: 6. The DNA of the CDR3 is TGCGCCAGCAGCTTCCGGGGACAGAGAACAGATACGCAGTATTTT. Its translation is CASSFRGQRTDTQYF. The full variable domain, completed using reference TRBV5-1 and TRBJ2-3, is KAGVTQTPRYLIKTRGQQVTLSCSPISGHRSVSWYQQTPGQGLQFLFEYFSETQRNKGNFPGRFSGRQFSNSRSEMNVSTLELGDSALYLCASSFRGQRTDTQYFGPGTRLTVL.

This chain joins TRBV29-1 and TRBJ2-3; unclear D gene. This CDR3 spans 10 amino acids. Trimming stripped 7 bases from V and 2 bases from J, with 4 bases between. Germline loops: CDR1 SQVTM, CDR2 ANQGSEA. The CDR3 coding sequence is TGCAGCGGTTACACAGATACGCAGTATTTT. This encodes CSGYTDTQYF.

This clone has just a few counts. This CDR3 is CASSDPGQTNTEAFF. The DNA for the CDR3 is TGCGCCAGCAGCGATCCGGGACAAACGAACACTGAAGCTTTCTTT. The genes are TRBV5-1 and TRBJ1-1; TRBD1 might be the D (6 bases). Looked up from germline, CDR1 is SGHRS and CDR2 is YFSETQ. This CDR3 comprises 15 residues. V dropped 4 bases and J dropped 1 base, with 14 bases sitting between them.

The chain has TRBV29-1 and TRBJ1-1; D call uncertain. Per the germline V gene, CDR1 is SQVTM and CDR2 is ANQGSEA. V shed 8 bases and J shed 1 base, with 11 bases lying between them. The CDR3 sequence is 12 residues long. The CDR3 here is CSIQSANTEAFF. The CDR3 DNA follows: TGCAGCATACAGAGTGCGAACACTGAAGCTTTCTTT.

The chain uses TRBV5-6 and TRBJ1-2, with 7 bases matching TRBD1. The CDR3 is 13 amino acids. V lost 2 bases and J lost 7; bases outside the gene matches: 5. Germline assignment: CDR1 SGHDT and CDR2 YYEEEE. In DNA form, the CDR3 reads TGTGCCAGCAGCTTAGGGACAGAGGGTGGCTACACCTTC. As protein: CASSLGTEGGYTF.

This clone was counted a single time. This rearrangement joins TRBV6-1 to TRBJ2-1; D unclear. The germline V and J ends were trimmed by 0 bases and 12 bases, with 12 bases remaining between them. Germline V gene data show CDR1 as MNHNS and CDR2 as SASEGT. The CDR3 is 13 residues long. In nucleotides, the CDR3 is TGTGCCAGCAGTGAAGCGCGTCTGTGGCTGCAGTTCTTC. Its protein product is CASSEARLWLQFF.

The chain is built from TRBV5-1 and TRBJ2-1; the match to TRBD2 covers 11 bases. V shed 4 bases and J 9 bases; nucleotides not matched to a gene: 9. Germline V gives CDR1 SGHRS, CDR2 YFSETQ. The CDR3 consists of 15 residues. CDR3 residues: CASSPTTSGEGEQFF. CDR3 bases: TGCGCCAGCAGCCCCACGACTAGCGGGGAGGGTGAGCAGTTCTTC.

The chain employs TRBV10-3 and TRBJ2-6; D ambiguous. The CDR3 spans 17 residues. Germline CDR1 reads ENHRY; CDR2 reads SYGVKD. Trimming pared 11 bases from V and 0 bases from J, leaving 20 bases between. The CDR3 protein is CAARGVSQNSGANVLTF. CDR3 bases: TGTGCCGCCCGTGGAGTCTCCCAGAACTCTGGGGCCAACGTCCTGACTTTC.

The rearrangement joins TRBV25-1 to TRBJ1-2, with unresolved D. The V end was cut by 1 base, the J end by 7 bases, with 19 bases between. Germline V CDR1 and CDR2: MGHDK, SYGVNS. The CDR3 covers 16 residues. The CDR3 bases are TGTGCCAGCAGTGAATTCCGTTTGGGGTCCGGCCGTGGCTACACCTTC. As protein: CASSEFRLGSGRGYTF.

This clone was observed a handful of times. The chain links TRBV29-1 to TRBJ2-3; 8 bases fit TRBD1. Unmatched junction bases numbered 12, after V lost 6 bases and J lost 4 bases. CDR3 size: 15 residues. Germline CDR1 and CDR2: SQVTM and ANQGSEA. CDR3 protein: CSVGAGQGIADTQYF. CDR3 in DNA: TGCAGCGTCGGGGCTGGACAGGGTATTGCAGATACGCAGTATTTT.

In its sample, this clone was seen a few times. V and J are TRBV9 and TRBJ2-5; no clear D gene. Trimming removed 7 bases at V and 5 bases at J, with 15 bases between. Germline CDR1 SGDLS, CDR2 YYNGEE. CDR3 length: 13 amino acids. Written as DNA, the CDR3 is TGTGCCAGCTCCGTTGGATTGTCGGAGACCCAGTACTTC. It translates to CASSVGLSETQYF.